The 8 T cell receptor beta chains below were found in one sample sequenced in a study of blood T cell repertoires in COVID-19. Generated by immunoSEQ multiplex PCR, the TCRdb table keeps only in-frame clones and is missing some. The table lists about 200,000 clones, around 80% of them singletons. The sample was peripheral blood. All receptors derive from a woman in her 50s with acute or convalescent COVID-19.

As concerns this clone: Germline is not matched at one junction end, which may reflect a read error. The chain recombines TRBV7-9 with TRBJ2-5, with 9 bases fitting TRBD2. This CDR3 has 13 amino acids. Germline V gene data show CDR1 as SEHNR and CDR2 as FQNEAQ (reference sequence). DNA of the CDR3: TGTGCCAGCAGCGTAGCGGGAGACGAGACCCAGTACTTC. This codes for CASSVAGDETQYF.

This clone was observed a few times. This chain connects TRBV7-2 to TRBJ1-1; tentative D call: TRBD1 (5 bases). Trimming stripped 5 bases from V and 6 bases from J, with 10 bases between. Per the germline V gene, CDR1 is SGHTA and CDR2 is FQGNSA. This CDR3 has 12 residues. DNA for the CDR3: TGTGCCAGCAGCCGCCGGGACTCTGAAGCTTTCTTT. This codes for CASSRRDSEAFF.

The V gene is TRBV2, the J gene TRBJ2-1; 8 bases map to TRBD2. V was pared by 6 bases and J by 8 bases, with 3 bases of the junction left unmatched. Germline V gene data show CDR1 as SNHLY and CDR2 as FYNNEI. The CDR3 spans 12 residues. The CDR3 DNA reads as TGTGCCAGCAGGGGACTAGTGGATGAGCAGTTCTTC. It translates to CASRGLVDEQFF.

The CDR3 loop reads CASSDAGGRWGNEQFF. The CDR3 nucleotides read TGTGCCAGCAGTGACGCGGGCGGGAGGTGGGGCAATGAGCAGTTCTTC. The chain combines TRBV6-1 with TRBJ2-1, with 8 bases aligning to TRBD2. The CDR3 contains 16 residues. CDR1 and CDR2 (germline): MNHNS, SASEGT. V lost 3 bases, J lost 6 bases, and 10 bases stayed unmatched.

In DNA form, the CDR3 reads TGTGCCTGGAGTATGACAGAGGATGGCTACACCTTC. Its translation: CAWSMTEDGYTF. This rearrangement joins TRBV30 to TRBJ1-2; maybe TRBD1 (5 bases). The CDR3 is 12 amino acids. Trimming took 2 bases from V and 6 from J, leaving 10 bases between them. The germline CDR1 and CDR2 sequences are GTSNPN and SVGIG (reference sequence).

The chain employs TRBV2 and TRBJ1-4, with 7 bases that match TRBD1. With 2 bases clipped from V and 6 bases from J, the junction kept 6 bases outside the gene matches. CDR1 SNHLY and CDR2 FYNNEI come from the germline V gene. The CDR3 is made up of 15 amino acids. The CDR3 nucleotides read TGTGCCAGCAGTGAACGGGACAGTACCTATGAAAAACTGTTTTTT. Translating gives CASSERDSTYEKLFF. Using reference TRBV2 and TRBJ1-4 for the parts outside the CDR3, the full variable domain is EPEVTQTPSHQVTQMGQEVILRCVPISNHLYFYWYRQILGQKVEFLVSFYNNEISEKSEIFDDQFSVERPDGSNFTLKIRSTKLEDSAMYFCASSERDSTYEKLFFGSGTQLSVL.

Concerning this clone: Other DNA variants within this sample encode the same CDR3. The chain uses TRBV24-1 and TRBJ2-4; tentatively, D is TRBD2 (5 bases). The CDR3 length is 15 residues. From germline, CDR1 is KGHDR and CDR2 SFDVKD. V lost 5 bases, J lost 2 bases, and 12 bases lay in between. Written as DNA, the CDR3 is TGTGCCACCAGTGGGCCCCCCGGGACCAAAAACATTCAGTACTTC. Its protein is CATSGPPGTKNIQYF.

This clone was found a few times. The rearrangement links TRBV19 to TRBJ1-5, with 8 bases aligning to TRBD1. Trimming at V came to 7 bases and at J to 7 bases, leaving 12 bases not matched to a gene. This CDR3 comprises 15 residues. CDR1 and CDR2 from the germline V gene are LNHDA and SQIVND (reference sequence). The CDR3 DNA reads as TGTGCCAGTAAACAGGGGGTTTCTTCAAGGCAGCCCCAGCATTTT. It is translated as CASKQGVSSRQPQHF. Filled out from reference TRBV19 and TRBJ1-5, the complete variable domain reads DGGITQSPKYLFRKEGQNVTLSCEQNLNHDAMYWYRQDPGQGLRLIYYSQIVNDFQKGDIAEGYSVSREKKESFPLTVTSAQKNPTAFYLCASKQGVSSRQPQHFGDGTRLSIL.